The 5 T cell receptor beta chains reported below all come from one sample, sequenced in a study of OX40 agonist ivuxolimab in advanced cancers. Generated by immunoSEQ multiplex PCR, the TCRdb table keeps only in-frame clones and is missing some. The sample lists under 35,000 clones, roughly 80% occurring once. The sample consisted of CD4+ or CD8+ T cells sorted from blood, taken in a trial of the OX40 agonist ivuxolimab. Receptors were obtained from an adult with an advanced solid tumor such as melanoma, head and neck, liver or kidney cancer.

This sequence joins TRBV19 and TRBJ2-2; 11 positions match TRBD1. CDR1 LNHDA and CDR2 SQIVND come from the germline V gene (reference sequence). The J segment lost 4 bases and the V segment lost 3 bases, leaving 16 bases of the junction unmatched. The CDR3 has 20 residues. CDR3 sequence: CASSIKGRGRGQGGTGELFF. In DNA form, the CDR3 reads TGTGCCAGTAGTATCAAAGGTCGAGGGCGGGGACAGGGGGGCACCGGGGAGCTGTTTTTT.

This clone was found a few times. The junction does not match germline at one end; this may be a read error. The chain recombines TRBV5-1 with TRBJ1-3; no reliable D call. The CDR3 totals 13 residues. Germline V gene data show CDR1 as SGHRS and CDR2 as YFSETQ. The CDR3 is CASSLVQGNTIYF. The CDR3 DNA follows: TGTGCCAGCAGCTTGGTCCAGGGAAACACCATATATTTT. The entire variable domain, with the rest obtained from reference TRBV5-1 and TRBJ1-3, is as follows: KAGVTQTPRYLIKTRGQQVTLSCSPISGHRSVSWYQQTPGQGLQFLFEYFSETQRNKGNFPGRFSGRQFSNSRSEMNVSTLELGDSALYLCASSLVQGNTIYFGEGSWLTVV.

In regard to this clone: In the same sample, other DNA sequences code for this CDR3. The rearrangement links TRBV9 to TRBJ1-1; perhaps TRBD1 as D (5 bases). The V and J ends lost 0 bases and 1 base respectively, with 13 bases between them. In germline, CDR1 is SGDLS, CDR2 YYNGEE. The CDR3 loop spans 16 amino acids. The CDR3 loop is CASSVVKGKTNTEAFF. CDR3 DNA: TGTGCCAGCAGCGTAGTAAAGGGGAAAACGAACACTGAAGCTTTCTTT.

The chain links TRBV28 to TRBJ1-2; 7 bases fit TRBD1. After removal of 7 bases from V and 3 bases from J, the junction contained 17 bases not matched to a gene. The CDR3 loop spans 17 amino acids. The germline V gene encodes CDR1 MDHEN and CDR2 SYDVKM. CDR3 nucleotides: TGTGCCAGCACCCCAACCCCATCCGGGACAGCAGACTATGGCTACACCTTC. Translation gives CASTPTPSGTADYGYTF.

The CDR3 protein is CASSPEVHEQYF. The CDR3 DNA reads TGTGCCAGCTCACCGGAAGTCCACGAGCAGTACTTC. The rearrangement uses TRBV18 and TRBJ2-7; D is ambiguous. CDR1 KGHSH and CDR2 LQKENI come from the germline V gene. The length of the CDR3 is 12 residues. Between the trimmed V and J ends, which lost 3 bases and 5 bases, there was a span of 8 bases.